The present TCR beta chain was sequenced within a study of CD4+ T cells in melanoma. Germline V gives CDR1 LGHNA, CDR2 YNFKEQ. The CDR3 runs to 17 residues. The V gene end was trimmed by 0 bases and the J gene end by 6 bases; junction bases not matched to a gene: 10. Study-wide results and limits: A reported correlation linked neoantigen-specific CD4+ T cells to CD8+, macrophage and B cell function. Neoantigen-specific CD4+ T cells in melanoma reportedly had diverse differentiation states.

To note about this clone: Its antigen is currently unknown.

The data were produced by immunoSEQ multiplex PCR, yet TCRdb's version contains in-frame clones alone and is incomplete. The top ten hold 9.7% of the sample, which has roughly 21,000 clones, around 80% seen once. The clonotype was recovered from a human donor with melanoma. The genes are TRBV4-2 and TRBJ2-1, with TRBD2 matching 8 bases. The CDR3 DNA is TGTGCCAGCAGCCAAGATCCCCCTAGCGGGCTGCCCAATGAGCAGTTCTTC. Translated, it gives CASSQDPPSGLPNEQFF.